The sequence of this TCR beta chain was determined in a study of chemoradiotherapy in HPV16-positive cancers. About this clone itself: The antigen is undetermined.

The CDR3 sequence is 13 residues long. The ends lost 3 bases at V and 8 bases at J; junction bases unmatched: 6. Per germline, CDR1 MDHEN and CDR2 SYDVKM. Study findings and constraints: Candidate HPV-specific clones and E7-related TCR motifs grew in tumor during treatment. In HPV16-positive patients, HPV-responsive T-cell expansion tracked better recurrence-free survival. Only a couple of HPV16-positive patients supplied the functional HPV-specificity definition.

Repertoires were sampled repeatedly during chemoradiotherapy. Using immunoSEQ multiplex PCR, the repertoire was profiled, and TCRdb retains in-frame clones only, with some absent. The table lists around 12,000 clones, approximately 80% of them singletons. The chain links TRBV28 to TRBJ1-1; 7 bases line up with TRBD1. The receptor comes from a human donor with HPV-associated anogenital cancer. Specimen collection occurred from a patient who underwent chemoradiotherapy. The DNA of the CDR3 is TGTGCCAGCAGTTTGCTAGGGGACAGAGAAGCTTTCTTT. Its translation is CASSLLGDREAFF.